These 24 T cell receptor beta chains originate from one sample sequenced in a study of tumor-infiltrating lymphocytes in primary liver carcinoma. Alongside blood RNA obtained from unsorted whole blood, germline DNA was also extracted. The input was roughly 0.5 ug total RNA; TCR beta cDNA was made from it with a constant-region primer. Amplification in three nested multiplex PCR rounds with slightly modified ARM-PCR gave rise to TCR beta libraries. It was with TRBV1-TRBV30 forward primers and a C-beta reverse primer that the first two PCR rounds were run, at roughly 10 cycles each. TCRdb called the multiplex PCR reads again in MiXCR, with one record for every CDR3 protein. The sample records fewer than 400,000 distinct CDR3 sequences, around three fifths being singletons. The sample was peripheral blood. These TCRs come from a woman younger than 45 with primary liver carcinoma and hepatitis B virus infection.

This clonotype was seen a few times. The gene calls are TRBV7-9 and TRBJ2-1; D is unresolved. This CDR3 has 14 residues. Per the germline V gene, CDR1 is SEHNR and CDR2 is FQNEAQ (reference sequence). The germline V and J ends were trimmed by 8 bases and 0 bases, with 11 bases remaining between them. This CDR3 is CASGGDSSYNEQFF. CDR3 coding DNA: TGTGCCAGCGGTGGTGATAGCTCCTACAATGAGCAGTTCTTC.

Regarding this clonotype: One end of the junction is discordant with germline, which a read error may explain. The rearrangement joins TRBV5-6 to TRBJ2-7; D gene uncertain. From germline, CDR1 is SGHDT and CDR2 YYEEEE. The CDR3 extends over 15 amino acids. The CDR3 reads CASNLEGANSYEQYF. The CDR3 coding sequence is TGTGCCAGCAACTTGGAAGGCGCCAACTCCTACGAGCAGTACTTC.

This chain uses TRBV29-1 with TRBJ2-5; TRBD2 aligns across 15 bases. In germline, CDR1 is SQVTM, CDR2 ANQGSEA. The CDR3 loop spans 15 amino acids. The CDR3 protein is CGGGLAGGVKETQYF. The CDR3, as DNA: TGCGGCGGTGGACTAGCGGGAGGGGTGAAAGAGACCCAGTACTTC.

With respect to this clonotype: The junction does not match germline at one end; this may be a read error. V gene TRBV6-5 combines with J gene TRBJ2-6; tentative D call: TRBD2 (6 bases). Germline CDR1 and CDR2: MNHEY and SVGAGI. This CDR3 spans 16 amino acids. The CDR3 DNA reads TGTGCCAGCAGTTACTCCCCGGGAGCTAGGGCCAACGTCCTGATTTTC. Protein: CASSYSPGARANVLIF.

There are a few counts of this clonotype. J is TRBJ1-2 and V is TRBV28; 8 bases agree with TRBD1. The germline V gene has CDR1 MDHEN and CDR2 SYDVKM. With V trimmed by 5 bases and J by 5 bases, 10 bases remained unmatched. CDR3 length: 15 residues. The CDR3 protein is CASSIDRGWGYGYTF. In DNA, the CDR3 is TGTGCCAGCAGTATAGACAGGGGTTGGGGGTATGGCTACACCTTC.

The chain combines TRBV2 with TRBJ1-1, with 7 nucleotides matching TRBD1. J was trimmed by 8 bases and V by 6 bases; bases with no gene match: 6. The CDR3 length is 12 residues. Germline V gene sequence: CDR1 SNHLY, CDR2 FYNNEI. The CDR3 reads CASRVTGAEAFF. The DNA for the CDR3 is TGTGCCAGCAGGGTAACAGGGGCGGAAGCTTTCTTT.

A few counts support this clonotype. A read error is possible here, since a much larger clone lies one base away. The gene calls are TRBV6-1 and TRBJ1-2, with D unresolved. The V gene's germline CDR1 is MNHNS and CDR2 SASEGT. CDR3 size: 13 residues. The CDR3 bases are TGTGCCAGCAGGACCGGGGTGATCTATGGCTACATCTTC. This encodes CASRTGVIYGYIF.

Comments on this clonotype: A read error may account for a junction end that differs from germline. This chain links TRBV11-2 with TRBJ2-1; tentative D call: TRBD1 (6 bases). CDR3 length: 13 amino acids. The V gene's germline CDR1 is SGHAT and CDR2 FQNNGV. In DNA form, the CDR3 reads TGTGCCGGCAGGATACAGGGCCAAGAGACCCAGTTCTTC. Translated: CAGRIQGQETQFF.

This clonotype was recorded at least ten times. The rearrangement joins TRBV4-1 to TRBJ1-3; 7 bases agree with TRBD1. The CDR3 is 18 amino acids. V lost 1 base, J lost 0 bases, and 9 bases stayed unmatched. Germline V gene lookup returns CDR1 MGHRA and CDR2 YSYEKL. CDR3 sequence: CASSQGSTGPLSGNTIYF. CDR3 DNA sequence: TGCGCCAGCAGCCAAGGTTCGACAGGGCCGCTCTCTGGAAACACCATATATTTT.

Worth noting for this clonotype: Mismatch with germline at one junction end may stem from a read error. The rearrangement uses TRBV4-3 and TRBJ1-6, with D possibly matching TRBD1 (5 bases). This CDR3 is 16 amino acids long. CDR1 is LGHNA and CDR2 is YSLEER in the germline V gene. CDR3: CANSYGTDALNSPLHF. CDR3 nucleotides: TGCGCCAACAGCTACGGGACCGATGCACTAAATTCACCCCTCCACTTT.

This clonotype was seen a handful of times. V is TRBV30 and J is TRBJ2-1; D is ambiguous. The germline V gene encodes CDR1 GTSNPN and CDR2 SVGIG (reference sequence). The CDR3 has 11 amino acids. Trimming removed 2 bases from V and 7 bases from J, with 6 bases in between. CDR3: CAWSHGNEQFF. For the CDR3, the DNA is TGTGCCTGGAGTCACGGTAATGAGCAGTTCTTC.

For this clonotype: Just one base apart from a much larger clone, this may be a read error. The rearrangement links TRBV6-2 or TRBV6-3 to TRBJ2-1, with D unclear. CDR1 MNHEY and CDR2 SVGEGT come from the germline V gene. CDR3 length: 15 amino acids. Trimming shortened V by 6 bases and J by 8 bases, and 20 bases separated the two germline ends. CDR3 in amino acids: CASSTLGRISHEQFF. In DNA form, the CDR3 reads TGTGCCAGCAGCACCCTTGGCAGGATTAGCCATGAGCAGTTCTTC.

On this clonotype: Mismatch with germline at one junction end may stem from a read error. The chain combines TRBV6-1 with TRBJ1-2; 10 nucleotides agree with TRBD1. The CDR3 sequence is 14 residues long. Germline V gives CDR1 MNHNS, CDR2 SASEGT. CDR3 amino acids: CAGSELRTGGGYTF. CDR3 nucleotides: TGTGCCGGCAGTGAATTGAGGACAGGGGGTGGCTACACCTTC.

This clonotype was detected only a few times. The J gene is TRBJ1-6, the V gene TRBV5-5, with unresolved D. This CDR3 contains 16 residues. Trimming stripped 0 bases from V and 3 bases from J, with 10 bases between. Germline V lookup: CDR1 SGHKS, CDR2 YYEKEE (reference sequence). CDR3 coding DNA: TGTGCCAGCAGCTTGGAATGGGCAATCTATAATTCACCCCTCCACTTT. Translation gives CASSLEWAIYNSPLHF.

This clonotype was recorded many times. This chain's CDR3 is CAAYPGEGNEQYF. CDR3 sequence (DNA): TGTGCCGCTTATCCGGGAGAGGGAAACGAGCAGTACTTC. The V and J genes are TRBV6-5 and TRBJ2-7; perhaps TRBD2 as D (6 bases). The V and J ends lost 11 bases and 5 bases respectively, with 19 bases between them. From germline, CDR1 is MNHEY and CDR2 SVGAGI. This CDR3 has 13 amino acids.

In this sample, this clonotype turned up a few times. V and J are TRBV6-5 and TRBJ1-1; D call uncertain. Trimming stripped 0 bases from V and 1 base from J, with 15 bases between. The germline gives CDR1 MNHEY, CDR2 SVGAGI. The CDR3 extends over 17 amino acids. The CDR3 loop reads CASSYSGVRTWNTEAFF. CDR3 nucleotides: TGTGCCAGCAGTTACTCCGGGGTCCGGACCTGGAACACTGAAGCTTTCTTT.

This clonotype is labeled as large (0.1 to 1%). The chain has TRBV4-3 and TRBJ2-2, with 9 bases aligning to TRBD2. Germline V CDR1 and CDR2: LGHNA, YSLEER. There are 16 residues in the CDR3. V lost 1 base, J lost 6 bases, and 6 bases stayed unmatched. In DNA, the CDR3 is TGCGCCAGCAGCCAAGGGAGAGCGGGAGGTCCCGGGGAGCTGTTTTTT. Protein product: CASSQGRAGGPGELFF.

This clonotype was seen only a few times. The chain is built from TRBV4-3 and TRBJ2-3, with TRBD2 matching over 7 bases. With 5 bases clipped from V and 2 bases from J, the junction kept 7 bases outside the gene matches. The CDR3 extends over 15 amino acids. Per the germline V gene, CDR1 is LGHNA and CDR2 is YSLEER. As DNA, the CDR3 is TGCGCCAGCAGCACGGGGGAGGGGTTCACAGATACGCAGTATTTT. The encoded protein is CASSTGEGFTDTQYF.

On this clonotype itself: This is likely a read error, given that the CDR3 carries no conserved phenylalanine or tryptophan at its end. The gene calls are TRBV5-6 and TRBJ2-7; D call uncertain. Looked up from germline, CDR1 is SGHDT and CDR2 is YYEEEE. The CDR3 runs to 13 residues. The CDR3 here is CVSSFGRSDEQYL. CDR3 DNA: TGTGTCAGCAGCTTTGGACGGTCGGACGAGCAGTACCTC.

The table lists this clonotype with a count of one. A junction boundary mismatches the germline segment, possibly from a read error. The CDR3 region has the DNA TGTGCCAGCAGCTTGTCGGCAGGGAGCTATGGCTACGCCTTC. Residues: CASSLSAGSYGYAF. V usage is TRBV5-6 and J usage is TRBJ1-2, with D possibly TRBD1 on 5 matching bases. CDR1 and CDR2 (germline): SGHDT, YYEEEE. CDR3 length: 14 residues.

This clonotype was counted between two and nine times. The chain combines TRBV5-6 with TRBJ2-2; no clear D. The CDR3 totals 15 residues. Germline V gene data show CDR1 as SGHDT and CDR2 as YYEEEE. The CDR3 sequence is CPCSLASRVTGELFF. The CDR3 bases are TGTCCCTGCAGCTTGGCATCCAGAGTCACCGGGGAGCTGTTTTTT.

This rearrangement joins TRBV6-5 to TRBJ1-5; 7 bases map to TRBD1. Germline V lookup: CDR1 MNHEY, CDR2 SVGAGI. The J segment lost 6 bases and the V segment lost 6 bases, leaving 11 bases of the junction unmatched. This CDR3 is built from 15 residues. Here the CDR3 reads CASSTSRTGLQPQHF. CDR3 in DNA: TGTGCCAGCAGCACCTCCCGGACAGGTCTTCAGCCCCAGCATTTT.

The CDR3 DNA follows: TGCAGCGTTGATGCAGCGGGAGTTTACAATGAGCAGTTCTTC. Translation gives CSVDAAGVYNEQFF. The chain carries TRBV29-1 and TRBJ2-1; 8 nucleotides agree with TRBD2. Germline V lookup: CDR1 SQVTM, CDR2 ANQGSEA. V dropped 3 bases and J dropped 4; count of bases not matched to a gene: 5. This CDR3 has 14 residues.

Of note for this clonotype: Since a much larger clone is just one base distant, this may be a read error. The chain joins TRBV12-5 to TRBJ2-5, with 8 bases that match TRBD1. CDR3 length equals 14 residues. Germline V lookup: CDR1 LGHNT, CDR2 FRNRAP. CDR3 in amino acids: CASGQTDREEAQYF. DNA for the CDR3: TGTGCTAGTGGCCAAACGGACAGGGAAGAGGCCCAGTACTTC. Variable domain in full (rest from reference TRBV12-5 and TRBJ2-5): DARVTQTPRHKVTEMGQEVTMRCQPILGHNTVFWYRQTMMQGLELLAYFRNRAPLDDSGMPKDRFSAEMPDATLATLKIQPSEPRDSAVYFCASGQTDREEAQYFGPGTRLLVL.